Listed below are T cell receptor beta chains from one sample, sequenced in a study of cytomegalovirus exposure and HLA in healthy donors. Data came from immunoSEQ multiplex PCR; TCRdb stores just in-frame clones and leaves some out. In the table there are some 150,000 clones, 74% of which are singletons. Sequenced: PBMCs. Receptors were obtained from a man between 18 and 29 years old in good health and CMV-seropositive. Each CDR3 is given with its conserved first and last residue. A D gene is named only where the DNA matches it firmly. A row's size may be missing; if present it is once, few, many or a size class.

TRBD1,TRBV6-1,TRBJ2-7,once,13,TGTGCCAGCAGACCGGGACAGGGGTACGAGCAGTACTTC,CASRPGQGYEQYF
-,TRBV7-2,TRBJ2-7,few,11,TGTGCCAGCACCTCACTATACGAGCAGTACTTC,CASTSLYEQYF
-,TRBV19,TRBJ2-2,-,14,TGTGCCAGTAGTATAGCTTCGGTTGCCGGGGAGCTGTTTTTT,CASSIASVAGELFF
-,TRBV28,TRBJ1-5,-,15,TGTGCCAGCAGTTTTGTCCCACAGGCCGCCCAGCCCCAGCATTTT,CASSFVPQAAQPQHF
-,TRBV5-1,TRBJ2-3,-,14,TGCGCCAGCAGCAGTGGCGGAAATACAGATACGCAGTATTTT,CASSSGGNTDTQYF
-,TRBV2,TRBJ2-1,-,14,TGTGCCAGCAGTGAAGTTGCTAGCTCCAATGAGCAGTTCTTC,CASSEVASSNEQFF
-,TRBV2,TRBJ1-5,-,14,TGTGCCAGCAGCGTCAAGGGGCATAATCAGCCCCAGCATTTT,CASSVKGHNQPQHF
TRBD1,TRBV5-4,TRBJ1-2,-,13,TGTGCCAGCAGCATCGGGACAGGGGATGGCTACACCTTC,CASSIGTGDGYTF
-,TRBV2,TRBJ2-7,once,14,TGTGCCAGCAGTGAAGCTAAGTTCGGGTACGAGCAGTACTTC,CASSEAKFGYEQYF
TRBD1,TRBV27,TRBJ1-2,-,13,TGTGCCAGCAGTTTAGGACAGGGGCTAGGCTACACCTTC,CASSLGQGLGYTF
-,TRBV5-5,TRBJ1-3,-,16,TGTGCCAGCAGCTTGGGGGACACATATTACGGAAACACCATATATTTT,CASSLGDTYYGNTIYF
TRBD1,TRBV9,TRBJ1-6,few,16,TGTGCCAGCAGCGTAGCTCTGGGACAGGGGAATTCACCCCTCCACTTT,CASSVALGQGNSPLHF
-,TRBV4-2,TRBJ2-2,-,16,TGTGCCAGCAGCCCCTTGGGGGGAGGAGTTGGCGGGGAGCTGTTTTTT,CASSPLGGGVGGELFF
-,TRBV7-2,TRBJ2-6,-,17,TGTGCCAGCAGCTTAAAGGGGCTGGGCCCCGGGGCCAACGTCCTGACTTTC,CASSLKGLGPGANVLTF
-,TRBV12-1,TRBJ1-2,-,17,TGTGCCAGCAGCTTTAAGCAGGGACATAAGGCTAACTATGGCTACACCTTC,CASSFKQGHKANYGYTF
TRBD2,TRBV27,TRBJ2-1,-,13,TGTGCCACCAAGACTAGCGGGGGGGATGAGCAGTTCTTC,CATKTSGGDEQFF
TRBD2,TRBV6-1,TRBJ2-5,-,15,TGTGCCAGCACGCCGGGGGGGACTGTCCAAGAGACCCAGTACTTC,CASTPGGTVQETQYF
TRBD2,TRBV5-1,TRBJ2-3,-,16,TGCGCCAGCAGCGCGGGACTAGCGGGGGCTACAGATACGCAGTATTTT,CASSAGLAGATDTQYF
-,TRBV7-9,TRBJ1-1,few,13,TGTGCCAGCAGCTCTGCATTGCCGAGTGAAGCTTTCTTT,CASSSALPSEAFF
TRBD1,TRBV9,TRBJ2-7,-,14,TGTGCCAGCAGCGTAGGACAGGGAAACTACGAGCAGTACTTC,CASSVGQGNYEQYF
-,TRBV9,TRBJ2-3,-,14,TGTGCCAGCAGCGTAGGGCTTATCACAGATACGCAGTATTTT,CASSVGLITDTQYF
-,TRBV7-2,TRBJ1-1,once,13,TGCGCCAGCAGCCCCGGACAGTACCTTGAAGCTTTCTTT,CASSPGQYLEAFF
-,TRBV7-3,TRBJ2-2,once,15,TGTGCCAGCAGGCGGGACGGCGCGAACACCGGGGAGCTGTTTTTT,CASRRDGANTGELFF
-,TRBV27,TRBJ2-3,-,15,TGTGCCAGCAGTTTAAGCGGAACTAGCACAGATACGCAGTATTTT,CASSLSGTSTDTQYF
-,TRBV20-1,TRBJ2-5,-,10,TGCAGTGCTGCCCGGGAGACCCAGTACTTC,CSAARETQYF
TRBD2,TRBV27,TRBJ2-5,-,13,TGTGCCAGTCTAGGAACTAGCGGAAAGACCCAGTACTTC,CASLGTSGKTQYF
TRBD1,TRBV29-1,TRBJ1-5,-,14,TGCAGCGTTGGGGCAGGGGGCGCGGGACAGCCCCAGCATTTT,CSVGAGGAGQPQHF
-,TRBV6-4,TRBJ1-2,-,12,TGTGCCAGGTACAGGGATAACTATGGCTACACCTTC,CARYRDNYGYTF
-,TRBV7-2,TRBJ1-5,-,15,TGTGCCGGCAGTAAACAGGGTATCCTAAGTCAGCCCCAGCATTTT,CAGSKQGILSQPQHF
-,TRBV28,TRBJ2-1,-,15,TGTGCCAGCAGTTTATCCGGGGGACGCTACAATGAGCAGTTCTTC,CASSLSGGRYNEQFF
-,TRBV5-1,TRBJ1-1,-,15,TGCGCCAGCAGCCAAGGGCAGACAGGGAACACTGAAGCTTTCTTT,CASSQGQTGNTEAFF
TRBD2,TRBV4-1,TRBJ2-7,-,15,TGCGCCAGCAGCCCTATAGCGGGAGGGACCTACGAGCAGTACTTC,CASSPIAGGTYEQYF
-,TRBV11-2,TRBJ2-2,-,15,TGTGCCAGCAGCCTCCGCGGGGCGAACACCGGGGAGCTGTTTTTT,CASSLRGANTGELFF
-,TRBV28,TRBJ2-7,-,15,TGTGCCAGCAGTTTGGGCAGCGTGGACACCTGGGGGCAGTACTTC,CASSLGSVDTWGQYF
-,TRBV10-3,TRBJ2-5,-,15,TGTGCCATCAGTGAGGACGTCCCCAGGGGAGAGACCCAGTACTTC,CAISEDVPRGETQYF
-,TRBV9,TRBJ1-1,few,13,TGTGCCAGCAGCGTGTACATGAACACTGAAGCTTTCTTT,CASSVYMNTEAFF
TRBD2,TRBV4-2,TRBJ2-7,few,15,TGTGCCAGTCGACTAGCGGGGTCCGGCTCCTACGAGCAGTACTTC,CASRLAGSGSYEQYF
TRBD1,TRBV27,TRBJ1-5,-,15,TGTGCCAGCAGTCCCCGACAGGGACAACATCAGCCCCAGCATTTT,CASSPRQGQHQPQHF
TRBD2,TRBV10-3,TRBJ2-1,-,15,TGTGCCATCAGTGACTTAGCGGGGGGAAGCAATGAGCAGTTCTTC,CAISDLAGGSNEQFF
-,TRBV6-5,TRBJ2-5,-,15,TGTGCCAGCAGTCGACTTGGGGGTCAGGGGGAGACCCAGTACTTC,CASSRLGGQGETQYF
TRBD2,TRBV5-4,TRBJ2-1,-,14,TGTGCCAGCAGCCCCGGACTAGCTGGGTATGAGCAGTTCTTC,CASSPGLAGYEQFF
-,TRBV5-4,TRBJ2-3,-,15,TGTGCCAGCAGCTTGGGCGGGATGGGCACAGATACGCAGTATTTT,CASSLGGMGTDTQYF
-,TRBV25-1,TRBJ2-7,once,13,TGTGCCAGCAGCTCAGCTATGGGGGGTCCGCAGTACTTC,CASSSAMGGPQYF
-,TRBV7-9,TRBJ2-7,once,16,TGTGCCAGCAGCCCGATGGGTAGGACAGACTCCTACGAGCAGTACTTC,CASSPMGRTDSYEQYF
-,TRBV4-1,TRBJ2-1,-,15,TGCGCCAGCAGCCCTAGGACTGATTCCTACAATGAGCAGTTCTTC,CASSPRTDSYNEQFF
-,TRBV18,TRBJ2-7,-,15,TGTGCCAGCTCACGGCCTAGCGACAGATCCTACGAGCAGTACTTC,CASSRPSDRSYEQYF
-,TRBV6-4,TRBJ2-2,-,14,TGTGCCAGCAGTCACGACTTGGATGGCGGGGAGCTGTTTTTT,CASSHDLDGGELFF
TRBD1,TRBV4-1,TRBJ2-1,-,15,TGCGCCAGCAGCTTGGGACAGGCTGGGAACAATGAGCAGTTCTTC,CASSLGQAGNNEQFF
TRBD1,TRBV28,TRBJ2-7,-,12,TGTGCCAGCAGGGTACAGGGGAACGAGCAGTACTTC,CASRVQGNEQYF
-,TRBV7-9,TRBJ2-7,once,13,TGTGCCAGCAGCACCGGGTCCCCGCCCGAGGGGTACTTC,CASSTGSPPEGYF
TRBD1,TRBV27,TRBJ1-6,-,21,TGTGCCAGCACCTCCGGTCAGGGGGCGAGTTCAATCAGCTCCTATAATTCACCCCTCCACTTT,CASTSGQGASSISSYNSPLHF
TRBD2,TRBV6-5,TRBJ2-7,-,15,TGTGCCAGCAGCGACGGGACTAGCGGATCCTACGAGCGGTACTTC,CASSDGTSGSYERYF
-,TRBV28,TRBJ1-5,-,14,TGTGCCAGCAGCCGCACAATAGGAGGACAGCCCCAGCATTTT,CASSRTIGGQPQHF
-,TRBV4-3,TRBJ1-3,few,16,TGCGCCAGCAGCCAAGATTTCAGGGCTCCTGGAAACACCATATATTTT,CASSQDFRAPGNTIYF
TRBD1,TRBV6-4,TRBJ1-1,few,15,TGTGCCAGCAGTGAGCGCCCTTACAGGGGACGGCGTGCTTTCTTT,CASSERPYRGRRAFF
TRBD1,TRBV12-5,TRBJ2-1,-,16,TGTGCTAGTGGTTTGGTACAGGGGTTCTCCTACAATGAGCAGTTCTTC,CASGLVQGFSYNEQFF
TRBD1,TRBV7-9,TRBJ1-4,few,15,TGTTCCAGCAGCTTCTCACAGGGGCTAAATGAAAAACTGTTTTTT,CSSSFSQGLNEKLFF
-,TRBV15,TRBJ2-7,-,14,TGTGCCACCAGCAGAGGTGGCGGCTCCTACGAGCAGTACTTC,CATSRGGGSYEQYF
-,TRBV6-5,TRBJ2-7,-,13,TGTGCCAGCAGTCGGGGTCAGGGGCGCGAGCAGTACTTC,CASSRGQGREQYF